These 12 T cell receptor beta chains were sequenced from one sample in a study of blood T cells in healthy people across ages. A J-beta primer mix and a sample-barcoded 5' primer were used in a second PCR of roughly 7 to 12 cycles. In TCRdb, the 5' RACE reads were re-called with MiXCR into one record per CDR3 protein. The sample lists 1.5 million to 1.9 million distinct CDR3 sequences; under 55% were seen once. The specimen sequenced was blood. These receptor sequences come from a woman aged 18-29 years in good health.

V gene TRBV10-3 combines with J gene TRBJ2-7; possible D gene TRBD1, 6 bases. This CDR3 region has 15 residues. V shed 7 bases and J shed 2 bases, with 18 bases lying between them. The germline V gene has CDR1 ENHRY and CDR2 SYGVKD. The CDR3 DNA is TGTGCCATCAACTCCGCCAGGGACACAACCTACGAGCAGTACTTC. As protein: CAINSARDTTYEQYF.

This clonotype has just a few counts. V usage is TRBV15 and J usage is TRBJ1-1; D remains unclear. The germline CDR1 and CDR2 sequences are LNHNV and YYDKDF (reference sequence). The CDR3 is made up of 15 amino acids. The germline V and J ends were trimmed by 2 bases and 0 bases, with 10 bases remaining between them. CDR3 loop: CATSRSRLLNTEAFF. In DNA, the CDR3 is TGTGCCACCAGCAGATCCAGGTTGTTGAACACTGAAGCTTTCTTT.

CDR3 in amino acids: CASSAPGWRGYTF. CDR3 DNA sequence: TGTGCCAGCAGCGCACCCGGTTGGCGCGGCTACACCTTC. The chain is built from TRBV9 and TRBJ1-2; D uncertain. The CDR3 extends over 13 amino acids. From germline, CDR1 is SGDLS and CDR2 YYNGEE. Between the trimmed V and J ends, which lost 3 bases and 8 bases, there was a span of 14 bases. Filled out from reference TRBV9 and TRBJ1-2, the complete variable domain reads DSGVTQTPKHLITATGQRVTLRCSPRSGDLSVYWYQQSLDQGLQFLIQYYNGEERAKGNILERFSAQQFPDLHSELNLSSLELGDSALYFCASSAPGWRGYTFGSGTRLTVV.

This chain uses TRBV7-3 with TRBJ2-3; D is undetermined. The ends were cut back, 5 bases at V and 6 bases at J, with 18 bases in the middle. CDR1 and CDR2 from the germline V gene are SGHTA and FQGTGA. The CDR3 runs to 15 residues. This chain's CDR3 is CASSPFGTERDTQYF. Here the CDR3 DNA reads TGTGCCAGCAGCCCCTTTGGAACTGAGCGTGATACGCAGTATTTT.

This clonotype was seen only a few times. The CDR3 loop reads CASSLVVLSGADTQYF. Here the CDR3 DNA reads TGTGCCAGCAGCTTAGTCGTACTTTCGGGGGCAGATACGCAGTATTTT. This chain joins TRBV7-2 and TRBJ2-3, with D possibly being TRBD2 (6 bases). Germline V gene sequence: CDR1 SGHTA, CDR2 FQGNSA. V dropped 1 base and J dropped 4 bases, with 15 bases sitting between them. This CDR3 contains 16 residues.

This clonotype turned up a few times. V usage is TRBV29-1 and J usage is TRBJ2-3; 12 bases are a match to TRBD2. CDR1 SQVTM and CDR2 ANQGSEA come from the germline V gene. J was trimmed by 6 bases and V by 8 bases; bases with no gene match: 6. The CDR3 consists of 13 residues. The CDR3 region has the DNA TGCAGCCCCCGACTAGCGGGAGTTGATACGCAGTATTTT. Protein product: CSPRLAGVDTQYF.

CDR3: CASSLGVRDQPQHF. The DNA of the CDR3 is TGTGCCAGCAGCTTAGGTGTCCGGGATCAGCCCCAGCATTTT. The V call is TRBV7-6, the J call TRBJ1-5; D is ambiguous. This CDR3 region has 14 residues. Germline-derived CDR1 and CDR2 are SGHVS and FNYEAQ. Trimming cost V 1 base and J 5 bases, with 9 bases left between them. Together with reference TRBV7-6 and TRBJ1-5, the CDR3 gives the full variable domain: GAGVSQSPRYKVTKRGQDVALRCDPISGHVSLYWYRQALGQGPEFLTYFNYEAQQDKSGLPNDRFSAERPEGSISTLTIQRTEQRDSAMYRCASSLGVRDQPQHFGDGTRLSIL.

In its sample, this clonotype was seen a few times. This chain links TRBV12-3 or TRBV12-4 with TRBJ1-5; D unresolved. V was clipped by 3 bases and J by 2 bases, with 11 bases between them. The CDR3 length is 15 residues. The CDR3, as DNA: TGTGCCAGCAGTTTTGGTGCCTACGGCAATCAGCCCCAGCATTTT. It encodes CASSFGAYGNQPQHF.

This clonotype was recorded a few times. The chain recombines TRBV9 with TRBJ2-7; tentatively, D is TRBD1 (5 bases). Germline V gives CDR1 SGDLS, CDR2 YYNGEE. With 0 bases removed from V and 3 bases from J, the gap between germline ends came to 10 bases. The CDR3 loop spans 14 amino acids. The CDR3 DNA is TGTGCCAGCAGCGTAGAAGGGGAACACTACGAGCAGTACTTC. Protein sequence: CASSVEGEHYEQYF.

V gene TRBV29-1 combines with J gene TRBJ1-1; D gene ambiguous. CDR1 and CDR2 from the germline V gene are SQVTM and ANQGSEA. V lost 4 bases to trimming and J lost 0 bases, with 12 bases between them. The length of the CDR3 is 14 residues. The CDR3 is CSVGTPTLNTEAFF. The CDR3 region has the DNA TGCAGCGTTGGAACTCCGACACTGAACACTGAAGCTTTCTTT.

The chain is built from TRBV10-3 and TRBJ2-4, with D possibly being TRBD2 (5 bases). The DNA matches TRBJ2-7 better at its end, which makes the J call doubtful. This CDR3 region has 11 residues. Germline CDR1 ENHRY, CDR2 SYGVKD. This CDR3 reads CAIGLAYEQYF. The DNA for the CDR3 is TGTGCCATCGGACTTGCCTACGAGCAGTACTTC.

Details on this clonotype: Because it lacks the conserved phenylalanine or tryptophan at the end, this CDR3 is likely a read error. This CDR3 reads CASRETGALSTEQYY. The DNA for the CDR3 is TGTGCCAGCAGAGAGACAGGCGCCTTGAGTACTGAGCAGTACTAC. The genes are TRBV6-2 or TRBV6-3 and TRBJ2-5; D is perhaps TRBD1 (6 bases). Germline V CDR1 and CDR2: MNHEY, SVGEGT. The CDR3 length is 15 residues. The V and J ends lost 6 bases and 11 bases respectively, with 25 bases between them.